The sequence of this T cell receptor (beta chain) was determined in a study of regulatory T cells in long-lasting Graves disease. V was pared by 7 bases and J by 0 bases, with 13 bases between. The CDR3 covers 14 residues. CDR1 and CDR2 from the germline V gene are MNHNS and SASEGT. Specified time point: newly diagnosed GD, antithyroid drugs for less than 3 months. The TCR library used RNA extracted from PBMCs. Criteria from the American Thyroid Association guidelines were applied to diagnose Graves' disease. This clonotype occurred many times. Arm-PCR of CDR3 regions and iRepertoire HTBI primers were the basis on which TCR beta libraries were built. One entry per CDR3 protein results from TCRdb running MiXCR on the multiplex PCR reads. Of 350,000 to 500,000 distinct CDR3 sequences listed, 14% are singletons. These records were also assigned to another study, of T cells in Graves' hyperthyroidism and ophthalmopathy.

The clonotype comes from a woman aged 45-65 years with Graves disease. The sequencing used peripheral blood mononuclear cells (PBMCs), collected at new diagnosis, from a patient treated with antithyroid drugs. The chain carries TRBV6-1 and TRBJ2-7; tentatively, D is TRBD1 (6 bases). Here the CDR3 DNA reads TGTGCCAGCAACTCTGGGGACAACTCCTACGAGCAGTACTTC. Protein: CASNSGDNSYEQYF.